A selection of T cell receptor beta chains follows, all from one sample in a study of cytomegalovirus exposure and HLA in healthy donors. Assay used: immunoSEQ multiplex PCR; TCRdb lists only in-frame clones, some missing. The sample yields 100,000 to 150,000 clones, approximately 86% seen once. The sequenced material came from PBMCs. The receptors were sampled from a boy younger than 18 in good health and CMV-seronegative. CDR3s include the opening cysteine and the closing phenylalanine or tryptophan.

CDR3: CASSLKPGHSSYEQYF
V: TRBV18

CDR3: CASSLVGGDHNEQFF
V: TRBV7-9

CDR3: CASISPGGPTNEKLFF
V: TRBV10-1

CDR3: CASRLAGGGDTQYF
V: TRBV6-5

CDR3: CASSFQGLNEQFF
V: TRBV27

CDR3: CAIGATDTQYF
V: TRBV10-3

CDR3: CASSLDGAGQPQHF
V: TRBV5-5

CDR3: CASSVAGLAGNEQFF
V: TRBV9

CDR3: CSGRVDYGYTF
V: TRBV29-1

CDR3: CAISFDRGTEAFF
V: TRBV10-3

CDR3: CAWSVRTGINYGYPF
V: TRBV30

CDR3: CASSDPTGTGELFF
V: TRBV2

CDR3: CASSLVGLVSDEQYF
V: TRBV18

CDR3: CASSLGDRVSGNTIYF
V: TRBV5-8

CDR3: CASSQDKGDEQFF
V: TRBV4-1

CDR3: CASSQRSGQLETQYF
V: TRBV5-8

CDR3: CASSFTPGQNNQPQHF
V: TRBV5-6

CDR3: CASRGQGSTEAFF
V: TRBV19

CDR3: CASSLEGLSNTEAFF
V: TRBV11-3

CDR3: CASSPPYGRGRDYGYTF
V: TRBV18

CDR3: CASSLGMNTEAFF
V: TRBV4-1

CDR3: CASRNVAGDFNEQFF
V: TRBV19

CDR3: CASRVRMDQPQHF
V: TRBV6-1

CDR3: CASSTTGVAGELFF
V: TRBV2

CDR3: CASSLGGRGLYEQYF
V: TRBV7-6

CDR3: CASVRRGMYNEQFF
V: TRBV7-9